This T cell receptor (beta chain) was obtained from a study of blood T cell repertoires in COVID-19. Study context: The analysed material was cDNA or gDNA that came from T cells, B-cell-depleted T cells, or PBMCs.

Authors' processing steps: Quantification of nucleated cells was approximated via reference gene primer amplification. Assay used: immunoSEQ multiplex PCR; TCRdb lists only in-frame clones, some missing. V and J calls and clone size follow that table, whereas D and trimming were derived from the DNA. Here the sample spans 150,000 to 180,000 clones, around 84% being singletons. Per germline, CDR1 SGHTA and CDR2 FQGNSA. Deletions cut 6 bases from V and 6 bases from J, with 15 bases between. The CDR3 spans 14 residues. V and J are TRBV7-2 and TRBJ1-5, with D perhaps TRBD1 (6 bases). The sequence derives from a man aged 80 or over with acute or convalescent COVID-19. Sequences were obtained from peripheral blood. The CDR3 sequence is CASSFGQPGQPQHF. CDR3 DNA: TGTGCCAGCAGTTTTGGACAGCCTGGTCAGCCCCAGCATTTT.